The source of this TCR beta chain is a study of circulating CD8 cells and anti-PD-1 response in melanoma. For the study at large: Treatment was intravenous nivolumab at 3 mg/kg every 2 weeks. The study's findings and limits: Previously treated and treatment-naive patients were pooled together.

TCR libraries were prepared from around 15 ng of total RNA with the QIAseq Immune Repertoire TCR panel. TCRdb independently ran MiXCR on the reads; one entry per CDR3 protein. The table shows around 400 distinct CDR3 sequences, with 7.3% occurring only once. Sorting of live CD3+CD8+TCRalphabeta+ cells by PD-1 and/or TIGIT gave four subsets. Germline V lookup: CDR1 SGHNT, CDR2 YYREEE (reference sequence). This CDR3 is built from 12 residues. V was trimmed by 3 bases and J by 0 bases, leaving 4 bases between them. Relative to its sample, this clonotype is large. Antigen: not known. The sequences come from CD8+ T cells from PBMCs, collected at baseline or after one month of anti-PD-1 therapy (not recorded which). The receptor's source is a human donor with melanoma. V gene TRBV5-4 combines with J gene TRBJ2-7; D not certain. In nucleotides, the CDR3 is TGTGCCAGCAGCTCCAACTCCTACGAGCAGTACTTC. As protein: CASSSNSYEQYF.